The 11 T cell receptor beta chains in this list originate from one sample, sequenced in a study of Ad26.COV2.S vaccination and SARS-CoV-2 variants. The table came from immunoSEQ multiplex PCR; TCRdb's copy has only in-frame clones and leaves some out. The profile shows over 300,000 clones, roughly 85% of them singletons. Treatment denoted: roughly 20 received Ad26.COV2.S at low or high dose, single or two shots; roughly 5 received placebo; per-sample allocation not given. Sampling was done on day 63 after the first vaccine or placebo injection. The sequencing used peripheral blood, collected in a trial of Ad26.COV2.S vaccine versus placebo. Source of these receptors: a person between 18 and 60 years old who received the Ad26.COV2.S COVID-19 vaccine or a placebo.

This clone was seen only once. The germline gene is not matched at one end of the junction; a read error may be the cause. The rearrangement links TRBV5-4 to TRBJ1-2; TRBD1 agrees at 10 bases. CDR3 length: 12 amino acids. Germline V gene data show CDR1 as SGHNT and CDR2 as YYREEE (reference sequence). The CDR3 spells CASSWDRGTRRF. The CDR3 DNA reads as TGTGCCAGCAGCTGGGACAGGGGAACACGCCGCTTC. The variable domain in full, completed from reference TRBV5-4 and TRBJ1-2, reads ETGVTQSPTHLIKTRGQQVTLRCSSQSGHNTVSWYQQALGQGPQFIFQYYREEENGRGNFPPRFSGLQFPNYSSELNVNALELDDSALYLCASSWDRGTRRFGSGTRLTVV.

The chain couples TRBV27 to TRBJ1-2; 9 positions match TRBD1. This CDR3 is 17 amino acids long. J was trimmed by 4 bases and V by 0 bases; bases with no gene match: 9. Looked up from germline, CDR1 is MNHEY and CDR2 is SMNVEV (reference sequence). CDR3 protein: CASSLSAPDRGSYGYTF. CDR3 in DNA: TGTGCCAGCAGTTTATCGGCACCCGACAGGGGGTCCTATGGCTACACCTTC.

The table lists this clone with a few counts. The rearrangement uses TRBV5-1 and TRBJ1-2, with 7 bases lining up with TRBD1. V lost 4 bases, J lost 5 bases, and 11 bases stayed unmatched. Looked up from germline, CDR1 is SGHRS and CDR2 is YFSETQ. The CDR3 is 15 residues long. CDR3 sequence (DNA): TGCGCCAGCAGCCCGATGACAGGGCTAGGGTATGGCTACACCTTC. It encodes CASSPMTGLGYGYTF.

The chain employs TRBV6-5 and TRBJ1-6, with 9 bases that match TRBD1. The CDR3 runs 15 residues. With 4 bases clipped from V and 8 bases from J, the junction kept 6 bases outside the gene matches. Per the germline V gene, CDR1 is MNHEY and CDR2 is SVGAGI. The CDR3 DNA follows: TGTGCCAGCAGTTTTCTGACAGGGGGGCATTCACCCCTCCACTTT. Protein: CASSFLTGGHSPLHF.

J is TRBJ2-3 and V is TRBV6-5; D assignment may be TRBD1 or TRBD2 (5 bases each). The germline CDR1 and CDR2 sequences are MNHEY and SVGAGI. V was cut by 0 bases and J by 4 bases, with 11 bases left in between. The CDR3 loop spans 15 amino acids. The CDR3 nucleotides read TGTGCCAGCAGTTACTCCGGGACCCGGTCAGATACGCAGTATTTT. This sequence encodes CASSYSGTRSDTQYF.

The chain recombines TRBV30 with TRBJ2-1, with a weak D call TRBD2 (5 bases). Germline CDR1 reads GTSNPN; CDR2 reads SVGIG (reference sequence). The length of the CDR3 is 13 residues. V lost 8 bases, J lost 0 bases, and 11 bases lay in between. The CDR3 is CAQSGSSYNEQFF. The CDR3 DNA reads as TGTGCCCAGTCTGGGAGCTCCTACAATGAGCAGTTCTTC.

The chain combines TRBV6-5 with TRBJ1-4; 8 nucleotides agree with TRBD1. Germline trimming cut 5 bases from V and 4 bases from J; bases unmatched to any gene: 6. Germline values: CDR1 MNHEY, CDR2 SVGAGI. The CDR3 runs to 15 residues. CDR3: CASSRTGIFNEKLFF. CDR3 DNA: TGTGCCAGCAGTCGGACAGGGATTTTTAATGAAAAACTGTTTTTT.

The V and J genes are TRBV18 and TRBJ1-4; 9 nucleotides agree with TRBD1. Germline trimming cut 3 bases from V and 7 bases from J; bases unmatched to any gene: 9. This CDR3 has 16 amino acids. Germline CDR1 reads KGHSH; CDR2 reads LQKENI. The CDR3 here is CASSPSTGGASEKLFF. CDR3 nucleotides: TGTGCCAGCTCACCGTCCACAGGGGGCGCGAGTGAAAAACTGTTTTTT.

This clone was counted once. The V gene is TRBV19, the J gene TRBJ1-2; 8 bases fit TRBD1. J gave up 7 bases and V 6 bases, and 10 bases lay outside the gene matches. CDR3 length: 14 amino acids. Germline values: CDR1 LNHDA, CDR2 SQIVND (reference sequence). CDR3 region: CASSNTGGSGGYTF. In DNA form, the CDR3 reads TGTGCCAGTAGCAATACAGGGGGTTCCGGTGGCTACACCTTC.

DNA for the CDR3: TGTGCCAGCAACGAGGGAGGGGCTGTCTATGGCTACACCTTC. Protein sequence: CASNEGGAVYGYTF. V is TRBV5-8 and J is TRBJ1-2; D is possibly TRBD1 (5 bases). The CDR3 runs 14 residues. Looked up from germline, CDR1 is SGHTS and CDR2 is YDEGEE. Trimming shortened V by 6 bases and J by 4 bases, and 16 bases separated the two germline ends.

The genes are TRBV6-2 or TRBV6-3 and TRBJ2-3; D uncertain. V was clipped by 5 bases and J by 2 bases, with 8 bases between them. In germline, CDR1 is MNHEY, CDR2 SVGEGT. The CDR3 sequence is 13 residues long. The CDR3 is CASSPWVTDTQYF. CDR3 in DNA: TGTGCCAGCAGTCCCTGGGTCACAGATACGCAGTATTTT.